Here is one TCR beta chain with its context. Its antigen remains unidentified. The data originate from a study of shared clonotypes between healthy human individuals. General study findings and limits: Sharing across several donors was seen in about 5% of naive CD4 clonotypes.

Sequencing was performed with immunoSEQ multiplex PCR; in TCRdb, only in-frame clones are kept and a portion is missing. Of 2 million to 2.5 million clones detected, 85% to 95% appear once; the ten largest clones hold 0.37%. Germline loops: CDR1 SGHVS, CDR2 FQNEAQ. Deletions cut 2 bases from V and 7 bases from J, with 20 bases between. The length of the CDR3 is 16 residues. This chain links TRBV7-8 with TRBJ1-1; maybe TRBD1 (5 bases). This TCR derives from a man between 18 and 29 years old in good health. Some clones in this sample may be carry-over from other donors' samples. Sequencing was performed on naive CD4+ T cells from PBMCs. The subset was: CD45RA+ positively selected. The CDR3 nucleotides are TGTGCCAGCAGCTTAATCTCCGGGACGATAGGCCTTGAAGCTTTCTTT. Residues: CASSLISGTIGLEAFF.